The present entry profiles one TCR beta chain with its context. RNA transcripts served as the template for amplifying TCR beta CDR3 regions. The HTBI set primed first-round TCR CDR3 RT-PCR. TCRdb processed the multiplex PCR reads anew with MiXCR; each CDR3 protein has one entry. Of more than 500,000 distinct CDR3 sequences detected, about 17% appear once; the ten largest clones hold 3% to 4%. Disease duration under 2 months; hyperthyroidism patients were aged 18 to 65. These data originate in a study of T cells in Graves' hyperthyroidism and ophthalmopathy. The germline V gene encodes CDR1 SGHRS and CDR2 YFSETQ. This CDR3 has 18 amino acids. J gave up 0 bases and V 4 bases, and 11 bases lay outside the gene matches.

Input material: blood. The TCR originated in a woman in her 30s with Graves' hyperthyroidism. This chain joins TRBV5-1 and TRBJ2-3, with TRBD2 matching over 10 bases. The CDR3 sequence is CASSRGWTSGGSTDTQYF. In DNA form, the CDR3 reads TGCGCCAGCAGCCGGGGGTGGACTAGCGGCGGGAGCACAGATACGCAGTATTTT. Complete variable domain (other parts from reference TRBV5-1 and TRBJ2-3): KAGVTQTPRYLIKTRGQQVTLSCSPISGHRSVSWYQQTPGQGLQFLFEYFSETQRNKGNFPGRFSGRQFSNSRSEMNVSTLELGDSALYLCASSRGWTSGGSTDTQYFGPGTRLTVL.